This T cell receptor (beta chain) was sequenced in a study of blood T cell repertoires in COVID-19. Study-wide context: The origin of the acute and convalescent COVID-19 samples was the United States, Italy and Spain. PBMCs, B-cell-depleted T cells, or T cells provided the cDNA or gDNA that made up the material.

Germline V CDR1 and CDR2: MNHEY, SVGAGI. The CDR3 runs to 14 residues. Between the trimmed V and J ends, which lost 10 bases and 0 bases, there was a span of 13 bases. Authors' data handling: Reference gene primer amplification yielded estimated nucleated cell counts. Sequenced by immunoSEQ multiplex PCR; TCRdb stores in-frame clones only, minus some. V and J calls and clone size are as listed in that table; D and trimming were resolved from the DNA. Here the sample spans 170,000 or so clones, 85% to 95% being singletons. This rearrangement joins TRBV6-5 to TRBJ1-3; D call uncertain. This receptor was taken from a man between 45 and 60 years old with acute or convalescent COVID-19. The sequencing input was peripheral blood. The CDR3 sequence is CAIQMGSSGNTIYF. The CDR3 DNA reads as TGTGCCATTCAGATGGGCAGCTCTGGAAACACCATATATTTT.